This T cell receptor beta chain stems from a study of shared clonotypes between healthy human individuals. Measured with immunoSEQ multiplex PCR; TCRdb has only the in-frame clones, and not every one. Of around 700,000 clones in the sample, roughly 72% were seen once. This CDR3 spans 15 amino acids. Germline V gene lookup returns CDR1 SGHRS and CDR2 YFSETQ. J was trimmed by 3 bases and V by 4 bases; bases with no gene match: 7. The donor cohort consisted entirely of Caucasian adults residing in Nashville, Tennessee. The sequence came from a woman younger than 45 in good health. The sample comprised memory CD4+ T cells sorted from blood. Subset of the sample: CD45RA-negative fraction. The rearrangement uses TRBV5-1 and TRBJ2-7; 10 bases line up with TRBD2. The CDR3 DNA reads TGCGCCAGCAGCCCCACGCTAGCGGGAGACTACGAGCAGTACTTC. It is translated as CASSPTLAGDYEQYF.